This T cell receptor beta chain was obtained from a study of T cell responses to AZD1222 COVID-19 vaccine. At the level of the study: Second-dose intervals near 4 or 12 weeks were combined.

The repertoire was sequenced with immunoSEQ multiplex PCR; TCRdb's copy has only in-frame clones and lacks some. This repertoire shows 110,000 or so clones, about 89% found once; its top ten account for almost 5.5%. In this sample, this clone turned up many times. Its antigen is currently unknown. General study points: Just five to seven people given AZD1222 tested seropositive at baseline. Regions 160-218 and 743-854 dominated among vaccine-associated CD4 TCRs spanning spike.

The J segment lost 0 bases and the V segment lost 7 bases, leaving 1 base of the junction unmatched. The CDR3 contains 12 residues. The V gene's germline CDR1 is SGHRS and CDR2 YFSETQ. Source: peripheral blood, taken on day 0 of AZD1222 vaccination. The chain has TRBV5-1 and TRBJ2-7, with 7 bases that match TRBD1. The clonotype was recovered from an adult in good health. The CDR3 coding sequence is TGCGCCAGCTGGGACAGCTCCTACGAGCAGTACTTC. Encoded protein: CASWDSSYEQYF.